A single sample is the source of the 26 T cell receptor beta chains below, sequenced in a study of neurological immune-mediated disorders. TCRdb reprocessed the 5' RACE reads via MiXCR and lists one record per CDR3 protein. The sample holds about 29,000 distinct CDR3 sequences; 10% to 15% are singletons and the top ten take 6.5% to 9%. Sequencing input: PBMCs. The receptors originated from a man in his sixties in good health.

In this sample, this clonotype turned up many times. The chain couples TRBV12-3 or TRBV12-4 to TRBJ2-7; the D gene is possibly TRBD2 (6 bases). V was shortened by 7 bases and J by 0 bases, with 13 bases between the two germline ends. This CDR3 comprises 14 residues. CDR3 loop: CASKIAGPSYEQYF. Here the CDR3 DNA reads TGTGCCAGCAAAATCGCGGGGCCCTCCTACGAGCAGTACTTC.

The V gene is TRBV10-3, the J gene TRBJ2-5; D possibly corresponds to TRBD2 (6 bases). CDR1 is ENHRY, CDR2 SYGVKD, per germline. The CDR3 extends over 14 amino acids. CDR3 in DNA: TGTTCGATCAGTGCGTTAGCGGCCCAAGAGACCCAGTACTTC. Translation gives CSISALAAQETQYF.

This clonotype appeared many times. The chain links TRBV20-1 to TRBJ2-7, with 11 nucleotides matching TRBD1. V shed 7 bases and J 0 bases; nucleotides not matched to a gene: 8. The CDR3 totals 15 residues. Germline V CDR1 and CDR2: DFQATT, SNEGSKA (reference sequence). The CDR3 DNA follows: TGCAGTGAACAGGGGGGGACAGGGGGCTCCTACGAGCAGTACTTC. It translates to CSEQGGTGGSYEQYF.

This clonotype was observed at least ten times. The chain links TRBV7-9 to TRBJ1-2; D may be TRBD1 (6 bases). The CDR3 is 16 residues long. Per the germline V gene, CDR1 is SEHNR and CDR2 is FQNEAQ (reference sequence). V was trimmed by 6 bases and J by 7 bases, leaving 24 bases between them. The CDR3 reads CASRLSSGQPSRGYTF. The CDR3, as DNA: TGTGCCAGCAGACTTTCGTCAGGACAGCCTAGCCGTGGCTACACCTTC.

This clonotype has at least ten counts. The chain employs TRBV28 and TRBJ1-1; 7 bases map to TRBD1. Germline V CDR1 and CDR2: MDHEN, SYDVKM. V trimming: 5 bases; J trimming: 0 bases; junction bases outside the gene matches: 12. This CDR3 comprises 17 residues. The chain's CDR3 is CASSPLQGLVVNTEAFF. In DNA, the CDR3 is TGTGCCAGCAGTCCACTACAGGGGCTAGTAGTGAACACTGAAGCTTTCTTT.

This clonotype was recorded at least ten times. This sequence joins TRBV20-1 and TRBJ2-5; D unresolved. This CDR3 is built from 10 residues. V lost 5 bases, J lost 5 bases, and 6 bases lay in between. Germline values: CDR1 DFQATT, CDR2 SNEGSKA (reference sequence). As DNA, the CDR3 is TGCAGTGCTTGGCGTGAGACCCAGTACTTC. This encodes CSAWRETQYF.

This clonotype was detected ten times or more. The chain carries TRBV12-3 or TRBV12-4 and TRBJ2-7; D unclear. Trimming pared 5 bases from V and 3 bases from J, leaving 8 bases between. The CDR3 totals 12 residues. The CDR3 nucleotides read TGTGCCAGCAGTGCTAAAGGCTACGAGCAGTACTTC. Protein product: CASSAKGYEQYF.

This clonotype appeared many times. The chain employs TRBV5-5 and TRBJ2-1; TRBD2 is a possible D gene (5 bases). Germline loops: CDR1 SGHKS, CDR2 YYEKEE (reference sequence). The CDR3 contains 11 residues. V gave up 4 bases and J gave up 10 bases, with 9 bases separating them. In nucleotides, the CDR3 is TGTGCCAGCAGCCAAAGACTAGAGCAGTTCTTC. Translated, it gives CASSQRLEQFF.

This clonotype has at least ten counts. This chain's CDR3 is CASRERGGTSGSSQYF. The CDR3 nucleotides are TGTGCCAGCAGGGAAAGGGGAGGTACTAGCGGGTCCAGCCAGTACTTC. The chain employs TRBV7-2 and TRBJ2-4; 9 bases agree with TRBD2. The CDR3 runs 16 residues. The germline V gene has CDR1 SGHTA and CDR2 FQGNSA. V lost 6 bases, J lost 13 bases, and 19 bases stayed unmatched.

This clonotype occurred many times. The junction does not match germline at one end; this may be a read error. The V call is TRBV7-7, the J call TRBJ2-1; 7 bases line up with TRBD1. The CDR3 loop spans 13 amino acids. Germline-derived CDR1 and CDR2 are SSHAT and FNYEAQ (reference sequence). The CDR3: CASSWRQGYEQFF. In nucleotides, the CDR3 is TGTGCTAGCAGCTGGCGACAGGGCTATGAGCAGTTCTTC.

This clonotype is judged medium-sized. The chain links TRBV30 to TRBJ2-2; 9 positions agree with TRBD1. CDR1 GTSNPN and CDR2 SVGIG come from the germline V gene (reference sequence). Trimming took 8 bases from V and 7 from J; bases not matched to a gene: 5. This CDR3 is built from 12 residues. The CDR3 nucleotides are TGTGCCCGCGGACAGGGGAACGGGGAGCTGTTTTTT. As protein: CARGQGNGELFF.

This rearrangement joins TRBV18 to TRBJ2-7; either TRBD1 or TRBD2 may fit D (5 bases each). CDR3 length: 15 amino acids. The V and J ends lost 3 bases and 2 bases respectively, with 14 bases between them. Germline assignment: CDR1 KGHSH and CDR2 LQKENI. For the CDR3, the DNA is TGTGCCAGCTCACCCGGGACGGTTAATCCCTACGAGCAGTACTTC. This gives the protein CASSPGTVNPYEQYF.

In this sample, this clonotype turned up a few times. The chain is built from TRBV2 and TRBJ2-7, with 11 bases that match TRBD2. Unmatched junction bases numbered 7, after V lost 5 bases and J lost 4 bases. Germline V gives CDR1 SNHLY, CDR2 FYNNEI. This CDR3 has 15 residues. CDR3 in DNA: TGTGCCAGCAGTCCGTTACTAGCGGGAGCGTACGAGCAGTACTTC. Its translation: CASSPLLAGAYEQYF. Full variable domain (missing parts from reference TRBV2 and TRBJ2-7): EPEVTQTPSHQVTQMGQEVILRCVPISNHLYFYWYRQILGQKVEFLVSFYNNEISEKSEIFDDQFSVERPDGSNFTLKIRSTKLEDSAMYFCASSPLLAGAYEQYFGPGTRLTVT.

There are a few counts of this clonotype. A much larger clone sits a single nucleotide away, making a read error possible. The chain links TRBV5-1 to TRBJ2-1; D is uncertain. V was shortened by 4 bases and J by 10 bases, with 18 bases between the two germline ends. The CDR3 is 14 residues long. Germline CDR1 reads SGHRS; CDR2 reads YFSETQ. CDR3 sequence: CASSAAWWLEEQFF. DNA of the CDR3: TGCGCCAGCAGCGCGGCTTGGTGGCTCGAGGAGCAGTTCTTC. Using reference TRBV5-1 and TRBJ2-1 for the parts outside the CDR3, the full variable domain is KAGVTQTPRYLIKTRGQQVTLSCSPISGHRSVSWYQQTPGQGLQFLFEYFSETQRNKGNFPGRFSGRQFSNSRSEMNVSTLELGDSALYLCASSAAWWLEEQFFGPGTRLTVL.

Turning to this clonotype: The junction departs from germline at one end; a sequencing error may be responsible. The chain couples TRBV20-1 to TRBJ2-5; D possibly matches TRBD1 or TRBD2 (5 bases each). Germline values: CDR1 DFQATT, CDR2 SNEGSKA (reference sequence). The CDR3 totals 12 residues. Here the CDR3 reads CSARAGLVTQHF. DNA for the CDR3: TGCAGTGCTAGAGCGGGGCTGGTGACTCAGCACTTC.

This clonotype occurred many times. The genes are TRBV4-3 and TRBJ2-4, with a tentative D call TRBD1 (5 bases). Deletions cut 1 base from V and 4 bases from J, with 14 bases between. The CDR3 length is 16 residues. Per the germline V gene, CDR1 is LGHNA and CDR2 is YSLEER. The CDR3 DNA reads TGCGCCAGCAGCCAAGGGTTGGGGCTGCTAAAAAACATTCAGTACTTC. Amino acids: CASSQGLGLLKNIQYF.

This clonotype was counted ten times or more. CDR3 DNA: TGCAGTGCTAGCCCACGGGGCACCGGGGAGCTGTTTTTT. It yields the protein CSASPRGTGELFF. V gene TRBV20-1 combines with J gene TRBJ2-2; D is perhaps TRBD2 (5 bases). Trimming removed 3 bases from V and 4 bases from J, with 9 bases in between. The CDR3 is 13 residues long. The germline CDR1 and CDR2 sequences are DFQATT and SNEGSKA (reference sequence).

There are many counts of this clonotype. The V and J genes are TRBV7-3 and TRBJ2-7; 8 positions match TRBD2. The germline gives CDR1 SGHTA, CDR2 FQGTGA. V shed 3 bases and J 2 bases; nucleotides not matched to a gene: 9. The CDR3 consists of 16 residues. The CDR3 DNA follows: TGTGCCAGCAGCTTCCTCGGCGGGGGGACTCCCTACGAGCAGTACTTC. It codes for CASSFLGGGTPYEQYF.

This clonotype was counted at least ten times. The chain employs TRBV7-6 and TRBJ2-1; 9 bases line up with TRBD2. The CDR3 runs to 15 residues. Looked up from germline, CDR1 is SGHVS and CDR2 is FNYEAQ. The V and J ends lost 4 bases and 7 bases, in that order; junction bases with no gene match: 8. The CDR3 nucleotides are TGTGCCAGCAGCTCGCCGACTAGCGGTGATAATGAGCAGTTCTTC. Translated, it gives CASSSPTSGDNEQFF.

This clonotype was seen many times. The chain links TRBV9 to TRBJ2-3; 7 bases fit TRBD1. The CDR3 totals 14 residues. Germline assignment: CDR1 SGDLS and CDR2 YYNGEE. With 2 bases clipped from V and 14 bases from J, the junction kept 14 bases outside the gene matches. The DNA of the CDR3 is TGTGCCAGCAGCGTTCGAGGGGGCCTAACGCGTCTGTATTTT. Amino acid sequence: CASSVRGGLTRLYF.

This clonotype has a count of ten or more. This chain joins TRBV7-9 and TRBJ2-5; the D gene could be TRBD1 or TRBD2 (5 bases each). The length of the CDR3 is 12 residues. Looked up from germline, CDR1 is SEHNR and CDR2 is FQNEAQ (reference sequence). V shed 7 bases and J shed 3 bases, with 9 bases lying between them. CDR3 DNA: TGTGCCAGCAATTGGGACGAAGAGACCCAGTACTTC. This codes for CASNWDEETQYF.

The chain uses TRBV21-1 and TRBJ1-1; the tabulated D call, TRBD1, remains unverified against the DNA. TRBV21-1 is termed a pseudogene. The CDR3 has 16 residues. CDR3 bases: TGTGCCAGCAGCAAAGGAAAGGGCGCATTTTCCCATGAAGCTTTCTTT. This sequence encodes CASSKGKGAFSHEAFF.

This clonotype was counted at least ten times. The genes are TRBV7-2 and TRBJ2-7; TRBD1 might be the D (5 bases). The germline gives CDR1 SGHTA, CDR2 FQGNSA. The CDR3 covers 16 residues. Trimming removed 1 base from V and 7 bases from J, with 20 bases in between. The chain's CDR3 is CASSLGQGLFSFEQYF. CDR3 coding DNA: TGTGCCAGCAGCTTAGGCCAGGGCTTATTTTCGTTTGAGCAGTACTTC.

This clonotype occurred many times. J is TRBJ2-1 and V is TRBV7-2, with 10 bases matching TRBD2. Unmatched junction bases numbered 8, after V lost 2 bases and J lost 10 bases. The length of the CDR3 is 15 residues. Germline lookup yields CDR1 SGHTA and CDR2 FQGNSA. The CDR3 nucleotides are TGTGCCAGCAGCTTAACAAGCGGGGGGGCCAGGGAGCAGTTCTTC. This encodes CASSLTSGGAREQFF.

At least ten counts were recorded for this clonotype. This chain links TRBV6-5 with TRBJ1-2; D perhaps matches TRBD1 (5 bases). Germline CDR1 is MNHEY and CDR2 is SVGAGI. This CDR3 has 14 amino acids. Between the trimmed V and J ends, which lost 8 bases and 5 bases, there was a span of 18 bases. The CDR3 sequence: CASQRGGERYGYTF. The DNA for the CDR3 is TGTGCCAGCCAAAGGGGCGGGGAGCGGTATGGCTACACCTTC.

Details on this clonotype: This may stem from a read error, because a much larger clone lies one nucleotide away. CDR3 amino acids: CSALGGQGNYSYTF. CDR3 nucleotide sequence: TGCAGTGCTCTGGGGGGACAGGGTAACTATAGCTACACCTTC. The chain combines TRBV20-1 with TRBJ1-2; 9 nucleotides agree with TRBD1. Germline V gene lookup returns CDR1 DFQATT and CDR2 SNEGSKA (reference sequence). The CDR3 is 14 amino acids.